A selection of T cell receptor beta chains follows, all from one sample in a study of blood T cell repertoires in COVID-19. Produced via immunoSEQ multiplex PCR; TCRdb's table is partial and in-frame only. The sample has tens of thousands of clones, roughly 77% seen once. The sequencing input was peripheral blood. Every receptor here comes from a human donor in a cohort sampled during active COVID-19. CDR3s include the opening cysteine and the closing phenylalanine or tryptophan. D genes are given only for firm matches. Clone size is stated in some rows and not others, as once, few, many or a class when expanded.

J: TRBJ2-2; V: TRBV28; D: TRBD2; size: NA; DNA: TGTGCCAGCAGTTTCTCGGGACTAGCGGGAGACTTGAGGGGCACCGGGGAGCTGTTTTTT; CDR3: CASSFSGLAGDLRGTGELFF
J: TRBJ2-3; V: TRBV7-3; D: TRBD2; size: once; DNA: TGTGCCAGCAGCCCAGAAATTTCGGGAGGGGCAGATACGCAGTATTTT; CDR3: CASSPEISGGADTQYF
J: TRBJ2-3; V: TRBV5-1; D: TRBD2; size: NA; DNA: TGCGCCAGCAGCATTAGCGGGACGGCTAGAGATACGCAGTATTTT; CDR3: CASSISGTARDTQYF
J: TRBJ1-2; V: TRBV15; D: TRBD1; size: NA; DNA: TGTGCCACCAGCAGCCCCGTGCTCCGGGACAGGGGGTCATCGCAGGGCTATGGCTACACCTTC; CDR3: CATSSPVLRDRGSSQGYGYTF
J: TRBJ2-7; V: TRBV6-6; D: TRBD2; size: NA; DNA: TGTGCCAGCAGTCCGGCTAGCGGTTACTACGAGCAGTACTTC; CDR3: CASSPASGYYEQYF
J: TRBJ2-1; V: TRBV7-6; D: TRBD1; size: NA; DNA: TGTGCCAGCAGCTCGACGGGGTCAGGGGGCTCTAGGAATGAGCAGTTCTTC; CDR3: CASSSTGSGGSRNEQFF
J: TRBJ1-2; V: TRBV7-2; D: NA; size: NA; DNA: TGTGCCAGCAGCGGAGGGGTCGTGGGCTATGGCTACACCTTC; CDR3: CASSGGVVGYGYTF
J: TRBJ1-1; V: TRBV6-6; D: TRBD1; size: NA; DNA: TGTGCCAGCAAACAAACCGGGACAGGGAACACTGAAGCTTTCTTT; CDR3: CASKQTGTGNTEAFF
J: TRBJ1-5; V: TRBV28; D: NA; size: NA; DNA: TGTGCCAGCAGTTTATTTCCGGTAAATCAGCCCCAGCATTTT; CDR3: CASSLFPVNQPQHF
J: TRBJ1-2; V: TRBV5-8; D: NA; size: NA; DNA: TGTGCCAGCAGCTTGGGCGGGGATAGCTATGGCTACACCTTC; CDR3: CASSLGGDSYGYTF
J: TRBJ2-7; V: TRBV28; D: NA; size: NA; DNA: TGTGCCAGCAGTTTGATTGCAGGGTGGTACGAGCAGTACTTC; CDR3: CASSLIAGWYEQYF
J: TRBJ2-7; V: TRBV13; D: TRBD1; size: NA; DNA: TGTGCCAGCAGCGAGGAGGACAGGGTGAAGTACTTC; CDR3: CASSEEDRVKYF
J: TRBJ1-3; V: TRBV6-5; D: TRBD1; size: NA; DNA: TGTGCCAGCAGTTTAGGGACAGTCTCTGGAAACACCATATATTTT; CDR3: CASSLGTVSGNTIYF
J: TRBJ1-2; V: TRBV6-5; D: NA; size: NA; DNA: TGTGCCAGCAGTCGCGACAGCAACTATGGCTACACCTTC; CDR3: CASSRDSNYGYTF
J: TRBJ2-7; V: TRBV27; D: NA; size: once; DNA: TGTGCCAGCAGACCGGGCCCGGCAGGAGGGAACGAGCAGTACTTC; CDR3: CASRPGPAGGNEQYF
J: TRBJ2-7; V: TRBV4-1; D: NA; size: many; DNA: TGCGCCACCAAACGGACGTTGGAGGGCTACGAGCAGTACTTC; CDR3: CATKRTLEGYEQYF
J: TRBJ1-4; V: TRBV10-3; D: NA; size: NA; DNA: TGTGCCATCAGTGAGACAGGGACCTTAACTAATGAAAAACTGTTTTTT; CDR3: CAISETGTLTNEKLFF
J: TRBJ1-5; V: TRBV6-5; D: NA; size: NA; DNA: TGTGCCAGCAGTTACTCGTTCCTCGGCAATCAGCCCCAGCATTTT; CDR3: CASSYSFLGNQPQHF
J: TRBJ2-1; V: TRBV24-1; D: TRBD2; size: NA; DNA: TGTGCCACCAGTGCAGCGGGAGGGATCCCCAATGAGCAGTTCTTC; CDR3: CATSAAGGIPNEQFF
J: TRBJ2-5; V: TRBV15; D: TRBD1; size: NA; DNA: TGTGCCACCAGCGGAGACAGGGGGCAAGAGACCCAGTACTTC; CDR3: CATSGDRGQETQYF
J: TRBJ2-7; V: TRBV5-1; D: TRBD1; size: NA; DNA: TGCGCCAGCAGCTTGGTTGTAGGGACAGTAAGCTCCTACGAGCAGTACTTC; CDR3: CASSLVVGTVSSYEQYF
J: TRBJ2-2; V: TRBV6-2/TRBV6-3; D: NA; size: NA; DNA: TGTGCCAGCAGTTATCCTCTTTCGAACACCGGGGAGCTGTTTTTT; CDR3: CASSYPLSNTGELFF
J: TRBJ2-5; V: TRBV19; D: NA; size: NA; DNA: TGTGCCAGTAGACCCGGGGGAGCAGGAAAAGAGACCCAGTACTTC; CDR3: CASRPGGAGKETQYF
J: TRBJ2-7; V: TRBV10-3; D: NA; size: NA; DNA: TGTGCCATCGGGACTGGGACCTACGAGCAGTACTTC; CDR3: CAIGTGTYEQYF
J: TRBJ1-5; V: TRBV3-1/TRBV3-2; D: TRBD1; size: NA; DNA: TGTGCCAGCAGTCTCGGACAGGTCAATCAGCCCCAGCATTTT; CDR3: CASSLGQVNQPQHF
J: TRBJ1-4; V: TRBV15; D: NA; size: NA; DNA: TGTGCCACCAGCAGTGTTAACGAGGGCGTCGGTAATGAAAAACTGTTTTTT; CDR3: CATSSVNEGVGNEKLFF
J: TRBJ1-4; V: TRBV24-1; D: NA; size: NA; DNA: TGTGCCACCCAGCCGGGAGCTAATGAAAAACTGTTTTTT; CDR3: CATQPGANEKLFF
J: TRBJ2-3; V: TRBV9; D: NA; size: NA; DNA: TGTGCCAGCAGCGAACAAAGCACAGATACGCAGTATTTT; CDR3: CASSEQSTDTQYF
J: TRBJ2-3; V: TRBV5-4; D: NA; size: NA; DNA: TGTGCCAGCAGCCCACAGGCCCCAGATACGCAGTATTTT; CDR3: CASSPQAPDTQYF
J: TRBJ2-1; V: TRBV21-1; D: NA; size: once; DNA: TGTGCCAGCAGCGAAAGCGGGCGGAGCCTGAATTACAATGAGCAGTTCTTC; CDR3: CASSESGRSLNYNEQFF
J: TRBJ2-3; V: TRBV5-1; D: TRBD1; size: once; DNA: TGCGCCAGCAGCTCGGGACAGGGGGCAGGCACAGATACGCAGTATTTT; CDR3: CASSSGQGAGTDTQYF
J: TRBJ2-4; V: TRBV28; D: TRBD1; size: NA; DNA: TGTGCCTCCGTAGGGGGCGTGGAACTAGCCAAAAACATTCAGTACTTC; CDR3: CASVGGVELAKNIQYF
J: TRBJ2-2; V: TRBV30; D: TRBD1; size: NA; DNA: TGTGCCTGGAGTCTAGAGCAGGGGGCCGGGGAGCTGTTTTTT; CDR3: CAWSLEQGAGELFF
J: TRBJ1-6; V: TRBV4-1; D: TRBD1; size: NA; DNA: TGCGCCAGCAGCCAAGATCGGGACAGCCGCTCACCCCTCCACTTT; CDR3: CASSQDRDSRSPLHF
J: TRBJ1-4; V: TRBV7-9; D: TRBD1; size: NA; DNA: TGTGCCAGCAGCTCCGACAGGGTAGGGGAAAAACTGTTTTTT; CDR3: CASSSDRVGEKLFF
J: TRBJ2-2; V: TRBV7-9; D: NA; size: NA; DNA: TGTGCCAGCAGCTTAGCCGGTAGGGGTACCGGGGAGCTGTTTTTT; CDR3: CASSLAGRGTGELFF
J: TRBJ1-4; V: TRBV7-2; D: NA; size: NA; DNA: TGTGCCAGCAGCTTGTATACTAATGAAAAACTGTTTTTT; CDR3: CASSLYTNEKLFF
J: TRBJ2-7; V: TRBV28; D: NA; size: NA; DNA: TGTGCCAGCAGTCCTCCTAGCCGTACTTACGAGCAGTACTTC; CDR3: CASSPPSRTYEQYF
J: TRBJ1-2; V: TRBV2; D: NA; size: NA; DNA: TGTGCCAGCAGTCAGAATAACTATGGCTACACCTTC; CDR3: CASSQNNYGYTF
J: TRBJ1-1; V: TRBV7-9; D: NA; size: few; DNA: TGTGCCAGCAGTTCAGGGATGAACACTGAAGCTTTCTTT; CDR3: CASSSGMNTEAFF
J: TRBJ1-1; V: TRBV13; D: NA; size: NA; DNA: TGTGCCAGCAGCTACCGTACAACAGGGTACGGCACTGAAGCTTTCTTT; CDR3: CASSYRTTGYGTEAFF
J: TRBJ2-3; V: TRBV10-3; D: TRBD1; size: NA; DNA: TGTGCCATCAGTGAGTCAGTAGGGACAGGGCGCACAGATACGCAGTATTTT; CDR3: CAISESVGTGRTDTQYF
J: TRBJ1-2; V: TRBV11-2; D: TRBD1; size: NA; DNA: TGTGCCAGCAGCCCAGCGGGGACAGGGGGCTATGGCTACACCTTC; CDR3: CASSPAGTGGYGYTF
J: TRBJ2-1; V: TRBV7-9; D: NA; size: NA; DNA: TGTGCCAGCAGCAACCCGGTTTCCGGGAGTCGAGGAAAGGTCTACAATGAGCAGTTCTTC; CDR3: CASSNPVSGSRGKVYNEQFF
J: TRBJ2-5; V: TRBV5-4; D: NA; size: NA; DNA: TGTGCCAGCCGAGGAGGGTTATCCCAAGAGACCCAGTACTTC; CDR3: CASRGGLSQETQYF
J: TRBJ1-4; V: TRBV2; D: NA; size: NA; DNA: TGTGCCAGCAGTGAAAGGGTTTCCGGAGAAGGGGTTTTT; CDR3: CASSERVSGEGVF
J: TRBJ2-5; V: TRBV2; D: NA; size: NA; DNA: TGTGCCAGCAGTGCAGGGGAGGAGACCCAGTACTTC; CDR3: CASSAGEETQYF
J: TRBJ2-5; V: TRBV7-9; D: NA; size: NA; DNA: TGTGCCAGCGGCGACCGGGACTCAGATATTACCAAGAGTCAGTACTTC; CDR3: CASGDRDSDITKSQYF
J: TRBJ2-1; V: TRBV14; D: TRBD2; size: NA; DNA: TGTGCCAGCAGCCAAGATCTTTGGACTAGCTGGAATGAGCAGTTCTTC; CDR3: CASSQDLWTSWNEQFF
J: TRBJ2-7; V: TRBV27; D: NA; size: once; DNA: TGTGCCAGCAGTTTAAACAGGGCGTATCCATACGAGCAGTACTTC; CDR3: CASSLNRAYPYEQYF
J: TRBJ1-5; V: TRBV30; D: NA; size: NA; DNA: TGTGCCTGGAGTGTACCAGGGGCCCTCAATCAGCCCCAGCATTTT; CDR3: CAWSVPGALNQPQHF
J: TRBJ1-3; V: TRBV9; D: TRBD1; size: once; DNA: TGTGCCAGCAGCGTAGAACAGACAGGGGGAAGAAACACCATATATTTT; CDR3: CASSVEQTGGRNTIYF
J: TRBJ2-7; V: TRBV15; D: NA; size: few; DNA: TGTGCCACCAGCTTGACTCGTTCCTACGAGCAGTACTTC; CDR3: CATSLTRSYEQYF
J: TRBJ2-1; V: TRBV4-2; D: NA; size: NA; DNA: TGTGCCAGCAGCCAACAGGCTTGGGGGCTCAATGAGCAGTTCTTC; CDR3: CASSQQAWGLNEQFF
J: TRBJ2-7; V: TRBV4-2; D: TRBD2; size: NA; DNA: TGTGCCAGCAGCCAAGGTAGGGACCGGGGGGACGAGCAGTACTTC; CDR3: CASSQGRDRGDEQYF
J: TRBJ2-3; V: TRBV3-1/TRBV3-2; D: NA; size: NA; DNA: TGTGCCAGCAGCCAGTTTACAGGGCTGAGCACAGATACGCAGTATTTT; CDR3: CASSQFTGLSTDTQYF
J: TRBJ2-3; V: TRBV6-5; D: NA; size: NA; DNA: TGTGCCAGCAATCGCGGGACTAGCACAGATACGCAGTATTTT; CDR3: CASNRGTSTDTQYF
J: TRBJ2-3; V: TRBV7-9; D: NA; size: once; DNA: TGTGCCAGCAGCCCGGCCCTTCTTGGACTGTCAGATACGCAGTATTTT; CDR3: CASSPALLGLSDTQYF
J: TRBJ2-6; V: TRBV21-1; D: NA; size: NA; DNA: TGTGCCAGCAGCAGCCAGGGGGACCTCAAGCGCTCTGGGGCCAACGTCCTGACTTTC; CDR3: CASSSQGDLKRSGANVLTF